Below are 18 T cell receptor beta chains sequenced from a single sample in a study of T-cell memory formation after mild COVID-19. From the 5' RACE reads, TCRdb called clonotypes with MiXCR, one entry per CDR3 protein. The data contain fewer than 550,000 distinct CDR3 sequences, roughly 20% of them seen just once; the ten biggest clones take up around 8.4%. Sequenced sample: PBMCs or a T cell subset sorted from them (not recorded which). The receptor source for this set is an adult woman who had mild COVID-19 (a few samples of this study predate the infection). Cell type and time point are not known.

The chain recombines TRBV9 with TRBJ2-7; 12 nucleotides align to TRBD2. V lost 0 bases, J lost 7 bases, and 2 bases stayed unmatched. From germline, CDR1 is SGDLS and CDR2 YYNGEE. The length of the CDR3 is 14 residues. This chain's CDR3 is CASSVDGLAGEQYF. As DNA, the CDR3 is TGTGCCAGCAGCGTAGACGGACTAGCGGGAGAGCAGTACTTC.

This clonotype turned up a few times. The rearrangement uses TRBV20-1 and TRBJ2-7; 8 nucleotides agree with TRBD2. V lost 4 bases, J lost 3 bases, and 8 bases stayed unmatched. Germline V gene lookup returns CDR1 DFQATT and CDR2 SNEGSKA (reference sequence). This CDR3 is 14 amino acids long. CDR3 sequence: CSANKRGPVYEQYF. The DNA for the CDR3 is TGCAGTGCTAATAAGCGGGGGCCCGTCTACGAGCAGTACTTC.

This sequence joins TRBV13 and TRBJ2-1; TRBD2 matches 10 bases. From germline, CDR1 is PRHDT and CDR2 FYEKMQ (reference sequence). The CDR3 is made up of 17 amino acids. The J segment lost 10 bases and the V segment lost 5 bases, leaving 17 bases of the junction unmatched. CDR3: CASSAGPQRGGQGEQFF. The DNA for the CDR3 is TGTGCCAGCAGCGCAGGCCCCCAGCGGGGGGGCCAAGGGGAGCAGTTCTTC.

This chain links TRBV20-1 with TRBJ2-1, with 7 bases that match TRBD1. Trimming cost V 8 bases and J 7 bases; bases outside gene matches: 5. Germline V gives CDR1 DFQATT, CDR2 SNEGSKA (reference sequence). This CDR3 has 11 residues. Here the CDR3 reads CSLPRGNEQFF. DNA of the CDR3: TGCAGTTTACCCAGGGGGAATGAGCAGTTCTTC.

The chain employs TRBV9 and TRBJ2-5; D not resolved. This CDR3 has 14 residues. Germline CDR1 is SGDLS and CDR2 is YYNGEE. Trimming shortened V by 0 bases and J by 0 bases, and 6 bases separated the two germline ends. In nucleotides, the CDR3 is TGTGCCAGCAGCGTAGATCTCGACCAAGAGACCCAGTACTTC. Residues: CASSVDLDQETQYF.

The V gene is TRBV7-6, the J gene TRBJ1-1, with TRBD1 matching 9 bases. CDR3 length equals 19 residues. Germline V gives CDR1 SGHVS, CDR2 FNYEAQ. The ends lost 0 bases at V and 1 base at J; junction bases unmatched: 12. The CDR3 DNA is TGTGCCAGCAGCTTAGCGGGTGTGGGACAGGGTAAGGGGAACACTGAAGCTTTCTTT. Protein: CASSLAGVGQGKGNTEAFF.

This clonotype showed up many times. The chain joins TRBV7-3 to TRBJ2-5; 11 positions agree with TRBD2. The CDR3 has 15 residues. V trimming: 0 bases; J trimming: 4 bases; junction bases outside the gene matches: 1. The germline CDR1 and CDR2 sequences are SGHTA and FQGTGA. The CDR3 DNA reads TGTGCCAGCAGCTTAACGACTAGCGGGACAGAGACCCAGTACTTC. Protein sequence: CASSLTTSGTETQYF.

The chain has TRBV30 and TRBJ2-7, with D unclear. The ends were cut back, 3 bases at V and 3 bases at J, with 15 bases in the middle. The CDR3 is 14 amino acids. Germline lookup yields CDR1 GTSNPN and CDR2 SVGIG (reference sequence). The CDR3 sequence: CAWSNLRWGYEQYF. CDR3 nucleotides: TGTGCCTGGAGCAACCTCCGATGGGGCTACGAGCAGTACTTC.

This clonotype has more than one count but fewer than ten. The genes are TRBV6-5 and TRBJ2-6; 9 positions agree with TRBD1. This CDR3 region has 16 residues. Per germline, CDR1 MNHEY and CDR2 SVGAGI. V trimming: 5 bases; J trimming: 0 bases; junction bases outside the gene matches: 2. DNA of the CDR3: TGTGCCAGCAGTCTGACAGGGGGCTCTGGGGCCAACGTCCTGACTTTC. As protein: CASSLTGGSGANVLTF.

In its sample, this clonotype was seen a few times. The V and J genes are TRBV6-5 and TRBJ2-1; 7 nucleotides agree with TRBD1. Trimming at V came to 0 bases and at J to 8 bases, leaving 10 bases not matched to a gene. This CDR3 has 16 amino acids. Germline CDR1 reads MNHEY; CDR2 reads SVGAGI. The CDR3 loop is CASSYSHGTGTDEQFF. For the CDR3, the DNA is TGTGCCAGCAGTTACTCCCACGGCACAGGGACAGATGAGCAGTTCTTC.

This rearrangement joins TRBV21-1 to TRBJ1-1. TRBV21-1 is a pseudogene. The CDR3 totals 14 residues. In nucleotides, the CDR3 is TGTGCCAGCCGCCGAGACACCGGGAACACTGAAGCTTTCTTT. Its protein product is CASRRDTGNTEAFF.

This clonotype was detected only a few times. This chain uses TRBV6-2 or TRBV6-3 with TRBJ1-1, with 7 bases aligning to TRBD1. The length of the CDR3 is 13 residues. Germline V gives CDR1 MNHEY, CDR2 SVGEGT. Trimming removed 6 bases from V and 3 bases from J; junction bases left unmatched: 4. The DNA of the CDR3 is TGTGCCAGCAGGGGGGACAGCTACACTGAAGCTTTCTTT. Its protein product is CASRGDSYTEAFF.

The table lists this clonotype with a few counts. The rearrangement links TRBV6-1 to TRBJ2-1; D call uncertain. The CDR3 is 16 residues long. The germline V and J ends were trimmed by 4 bases and 0 bases, with 13 bases remaining between them. Germline values: CDR1 MNHNS, CDR2 SASEGT. This CDR3 reads CASSGYSTSSYNEQFF. The CDR3 nucleotides read TGTGCCAGCAGTGGCTACTCAACGAGCTCCTACAATGAGCAGTTCTTC.

The rearrangement links TRBV5-1 to TRBJ2-2; 8 nucleotides line up with TRBD1. V trimming: 6 bases; J trimming: 0 bases; junction bases outside the gene matches: 4. The CDR3 contains 15 residues. Germline CDR1 SGHRS, CDR2 YFSETQ. CDR3 DNA sequence: TGCGCCAGCACCCCGGGACAGGCGAACACCGGGGAGCTGTTTTTT. Its protein product is CASTPGQANTGELFF.

This clonotype has ten or more counts. The chain recombines TRBV5-1 with TRBJ1-2, with 7 bases that match TRBD1. Looked up from germline, CDR1 is SGHRS and CDR2 is YFSETQ. V lost 2 bases to trimming and J lost 0 bases; unmatched junction nucleotides: 7. This CDR3 spans 16 amino acids. In nucleotides, the CDR3 is TGCGCCAGCAGCTTTACAGGGGAAAGTGCTAACTATGGCTACACCTTC. It specifies CASSFTGESANYGYTF.

This clonotype was detected many times. The V call is TRBV30, the J call TRBJ2-7; 7 bases match TRBD2. CDR1 and CDR2 from the germline V gene are GTSNPN and SVGIG (reference sequence). The ends lost 5 bases at V and 4 bases at J; junction bases unmatched: 8. This CDR3 is 13 amino acids long. CDR3 bases: TGTGCCTGGGGGGCCGGACTAGGATACGAGCAGTACTTC. This encodes CAWGAGLGYEQYF.

This clonotype has at least ten counts. The chain combines TRBV5-1 with TRBJ2-2; D remains ambiguous. The V end lost 0 bases, the J end lost 6 bases, and 3 bases lay between the germline ends. The CDR3 is made up of 12 amino acids. Germline CDR1 and CDR2: SGHRS and YFSETQ. The DNA of the CDR3 is TGCGCCAGCAGCTTGGCATCCGGGGAGCTGTTTTTT. Its protein is CASSLASGELFF.

Only a few counts were recorded for this clonotype. The chain combines TRBV5-1 with TRBJ2-7, with 10 bases fitting TRBD1. This CDR3 contains 17 residues. The V gene end was trimmed by 3 bases and the J gene end by 2 bases; junction bases not matched to a gene: 11. The V gene's germline CDR1 is SGHRS and CDR2 YFSETQ. Here the CDR3 DNA reads TGCGCCAGCAGCTCCAACCCGCCGGGGACAGGGGCCTACGAGCAGTACTTC. It is translated as CASSSNPPGTGAYEQYF.